Below, 24 T cell receptor beta chains from the same sample are listed, as sequenced in a study of blood T cells in healthy people across ages. It was with a sample-barcoded 5' primer and a J-beta primer mix that a second PCR of roughly 7 to 11 cycles was run. TCRdb re-analysed the 5' RACE reads in MiXCR, keeping a single row per CDR3 protein. The data hold about 730,000 distinct CDR3 sequences, with 43% observed a single time. The sequenced sample consisted of blood. These receptors all stem from a woman between 55 and 75 years old in good health.

This chain links TRBV4-3 with TRBJ2-3; no clear D. V was clipped by 0 bases and J by 4 bases, with 11 bases between them. Per germline, CDR1 LGHNA and CDR2 YSLEER. This CDR3 has 15 residues. CDR3 loop: CASSQEGAKPDTQYF. The CDR3 DNA sequence: TGCGCCAGCAGCCAAGAAGGAGCCAAGCCAGATACGCAGTATTTT.

The CDR3 here is CSAVNPTQGHRYEQYF. The CDR3 DNA follows: TGCAGTGCTGTCAATCCAACACAGGGGCATCGCTACGAGCAGTACTTC. V and J are TRBV20-1 and TRBJ2-7; 7 nucleotides match TRBD1. The CDR3 consists of 16 residues. J was trimmed by 3 bases and V by 5 bases; bases with no gene match: 16. Germline loops: CDR1 DFQATT, CDR2 SNEGSKA (reference sequence).

J is TRBJ1-5 and V is TRBV12-3 or TRBV12-4; tentatively, D is TRBD1 (5 bases). This CDR3 is built from 16 residues. V was clipped by 6 bases and J by 0 bases, with 15 bases between them. The CDR3 spells CASRRWDDNSNQPQHF. The CDR3 DNA sequence: TGTGCCAGCAGAAGGTGGGACGATAATAGCAATCAGCCCCAGCATTTT.

This chain joins TRBV12-3 or TRBV12-4 and TRBJ2-3, with 14 bases fitting TRBD2. The CDR3 loop spans 16 amino acids. V lost 6 bases to trimming and J lost 1 base; unmatched junction nucleotides: 3. The CDR3 spells CASRRLAGGGTDTQYF. The DNA of the CDR3 is TGTGCCAGCAGAAGACTAGCGGGGGGGGGCACAGATACGCAGTATTTT.

This clonotype was picked up many times. Possible read error: a much larger clone is one base away. The chain employs TRBV12-3 or TRBV12-4 and TRBJ1-2, with D unclear. This CDR3 region has 14 residues. Trimming shortened V by 5 bases and J by 4 bases, and 14 bases separated the two germline ends. CDR3 in DNA: TGTGCCAGCAGTGTGAGACAACCTCTCTATGGCTACACCTTC. Translation gives CASSVRQPLYGYTF.

This clonotype was found a few times. The chain couples TRBV20-1 to TRBJ2-7, with TRBD2 matching over 14 bases. After removal of 6 bases from V and 3 bases from J, the junction contained 7 bases not matched to a gene. Germline assignment: CDR1 DFQATT and CDR2 SNEGSKA (reference sequence). The CDR3 sequence is 15 residues long. CDR3 DNA: TGCAGTGCAATACCGGGACTAGCGGGAGACTACGAGCAGTACTTC. This codes for CSAIPGLAGDYEQYF.

For this clonotype: This may come from a read error, since a much larger clone is one base off. The chain couples TRBV4-2 to TRBJ2-1; D remains ambiguous. Looked up from germline, CDR1 is LGHNA and CDR2 is YNFKEQ. The CDR3 covers 12 residues. V lost 7 bases, J lost 9 bases, and 13 bases lay in between. The CDR3 coding sequence is TGTGCCAGCAACATGGGCATCGGTGAGCAGTTCTTC. Residues: CASNMGIGEQFF.

A word on this clonotype: Just one base apart from a much larger clone, this may be a read error. This sequence joins TRBV27 and TRBJ2-7; a possible D gene is TRBD2 (5 bases). Germline V lookup: CDR1 MNHEY, CDR2 SMNVEV (reference sequence). Trimming stripped 5 bases from V and 6 bases from J, with 14 bases between. This CDR3 is built from 13 residues. DNA of the CDR3: TGTGCCAGCAGTGTAGGGTCGAGCGGCGAGCAGTACTTC. Its protein product is CASSVGSSGEQYF.

With regard to this clonotype: One end of the junction is discordant with germline, which a read error may explain. The CDR3 loop reads CASSVGVGATDTQYF. In DNA, the CDR3 is TGTGCCAGCAGCGTAGGGGTCGGGGCCACAGATACGCAGTATTTT. The gene calls are TRBV13 and TRBJ2-3; TRBD1 or TRBD2 may be the D gene (5 bases each). This CDR3 has 15 residues. The germline V gene has CDR1 PRHDT and CDR2 FYEKMQ (reference sequence). Full variable domain (remainder filled in from reference TRBV13 and TRBJ2-3): AAGVIQSPRHLIKEKRETATLKCYPIPRHDTVYWYQQGPGQDPQFLISFYEKMQSDKGSIPDRFSAQQFSDYHSELNMSSLELGDSALYFCASSVGVGATDTQYFGPGTRLTVL.

This clonotype was recorded a few times. V and J are TRBV18 and TRBJ1-1, with TRBD1 as a possible D gene (6 bases). Trimming removed 6 bases from V and 0 bases from J, with 17 bases in between. Germline CDR1 reads KGHSH; CDR2 reads LQKENI. The CDR3 is 16 residues long. CDR3 residues: CASSDLPAGVNTEAFF. DNA for the CDR3: TGTGCCAGCTCGGACCTCCCAGCAGGGGTGAACACTGAAGCTTTCTTT.

This clonotype was seen more than once but under ten times. The chain couples TRBV6-2 or TRBV6-3 to TRBJ2-1; 8 bases are shared with TRBD1. Trimming removed 4 bases from V and 7 bases from J; junction bases left unmatched: 12. This CDR3 comprises 16 residues. Germline CDR1 MNHEY, CDR2 SVGEGT. DNA for the CDR3: TGTGCCAGCAGTTTTCAGGGGGCGGTCAAGTTGAATGAGCAGTTCTTC. Its translation: CASSFQGAVKLNEQFF.

The chain employs TRBV20-1 and TRBJ2-5, with TRBD2 matching over 11 bases. V gave up 6 bases and J gave up 11 bases; unmatched junction bases: 17. The CDR3 extends over 15 amino acids. CDR1 is DFQATT, CDR2 SNEGSKA, per germline (reference sequence). The DNA of the CDR3 is TGCAGTGCGGGCCAACTAGCGGGGGTTTGGCATGAGCAGTACTTC. It encodes CSAGQLAGVWHEQYF.

This clonotype has only a few counts. This chain uses TRBV6-5 with TRBJ2-1; a weak D match, TRBD1 (6 bases). Germline V gives CDR1 MNHEY, CDR2 SVGAGI. With 6 bases removed from V and 4 bases from J, the gap between germline ends came to 13 bases. The CDR3 has 14 amino acids. The CDR3 DNA reads as TGTGCCAGCAGGCCCCGGGACAATTACAATGAGCAGTTCTTC. Protein: CASRPRDNYNEQFF.

This clonotype has just a few counts. The chain joins TRBV3-1 to TRBJ2-3; D unclear. Germline values: CDR1 LGHDT, CDR2 YNNKEL (reference sequence). The CDR3 is 13 amino acids. V dropped 0 bases and J dropped 2 bases, with 3 bases sitting between them. The CDR3, as DNA: TGTGCCAGCAGCCAAGAGGACACAGATACGCAGTATTTT. Translating it yields CASSQEDTDTQYF.

In its sample, this clonotype was seen a few times. J is TRBJ2-7 and V is TRBV20-1; 9 nucleotides align to TRBD1. Unmatched junction bases numbered 5, after V lost 4 bases and J lost 4 bases. The CDR3 runs 13 residues. Germline CDR1 DFQATT, CDR2 SNEGSKA (reference sequence). CDR3 sequence (DNA): TGCAGTGCTATCCCCGGGACAGGGTACGAGCAGTACTTC. As protein: CSAIPGTGYEQYF.

For this clonotype: A read error may explain this, as a much larger clone is one base away. The chain has TRBV7-9 and TRBJ2-1; D gene ambiguous. V lost 10 bases to trimming and J lost 10 bases, with 14 bases between them. The CDR3 has 11 residues. The germline V gene encodes CDR1 SEHNR and CDR2 FQNEAQ (reference sequence). CDR3 sequence reads: CATQPTDEQFF. CDR3 sequence (DNA): TGTGCCACCCAACCGACGGACGAGCAGTTCTTC.

V and J are TRBV9 and TRBJ2-5, with 9 bases that match TRBD2. The DNA matches TRBJ2-7 better at its end, which makes the J call doubtful. Per germline, CDR1 SGDLS and CDR2 YYNGEE. The CDR3 has 13 residues. In DNA, the CDR3 is TGTGCCAGCAGCATTAGCGGGAGCGACGAGCAGTACTTC. Translating gives CASSISGSDEQYF.

The V and J genes are TRBV4-1 and TRBJ2-1, with a possible D match to TRBD2 (6 bases). Trimming cost V 0 bases and J 7 bases, with 16 bases left between them. The CDR3 length is 16 residues. The germline gives CDR1 MGHRA, CDR2 YSYEKL. CDR3 loop: CASSQDGRTPVNEQFF. The CDR3 nucleotides read TGCGCCAGCAGCCAAGATGGGAGGACACCCGTTAATGAGCAGTTCTTC.

The CDR3, as DNA: TGTGCCAGCAAAGACCCGGACCAAAAGATCGACAATGAGCAGTACTTC. Its translation: CASKDPDQKIDNEQYF. The chain uses TRBV6-1 and TRBJ2-5; D remains unclear. Germline CDR1 reads MNHNS; CDR2 reads SASEGT. There are 16 residues in the CDR3. The germline V and J ends were trimmed by 7 bases and 11 bases, with 29 bases remaining between them.

With respect to this clonotype: At one of its ends the junction is not consistent with the germline gene, which may arise from a read error. The chain couples TRBV6-5 to TRBJ1-5, with D possibly matching TRBD1 (6 bases). The CDR3 runs 14 residues. Looked up from germline, CDR1 is MNHEY and CDR2 is SVGAGI. This chain's CDR3 is CAGSQGGGDQPQHF. In nucleotides, the CDR3 is TGTGCCGGCAGCCAAGGGGGGGGAGATCAGCCCCAGCATTTT.

The chain is built from TRBV6-2 or TRBV6-3 and TRBJ2-7; D is unclear. The ends were cut back, 10 bases at V and 3 bases at J, with 19 bases in the middle. The CDR3 has 14 amino acids. From germline, CDR1 is MNHEY and CDR2 SVGEGT. The CDR3 sequence: CATHSASANYEQYF. The CDR3 bases are TGTGCCACTCATTCCGCATCAGCAAACTACGAGCAGTACTTC.

Comment on this clonotype: This may be a read error, as it is one base from a much larger clone. CDR3 sequence: CASSGTGPLSGANVPTF. CDR3 in DNA: TGTGCCAGCAGTGGAACAGGCCCACTTTCTGGGGCCAACGTCCCGACTTTC. The gene calls are TRBV6-1 and TRBJ2-6; D might be TRBD1 (5 bases). The CDR3 contains 17 residues. CDR1 is MNHNS, CDR2 SASEGT, per germline.

The V and J genes are TRBV5-6 and TRBJ1-5; D unclear. The germline V gene encodes CDR1 SGHDT and CDR2 YYEEEE. V dropped 0 bases and J dropped 3 bases, with 7 bases sitting between them. CDR3 size: 14 residues. This chain's CDR3 is CASSLASFNQPQHF. Here the CDR3 DNA reads TGTGCCAGCAGCTTGGCCAGTTTCAATCAGCCCCAGCATTTT.

This clonotype was picked up a small number of times. The chain carries TRBV20-1 and TRBJ1-5; D is unresolved. V was trimmed by 0 bases and J by 3 bases, leaving 12 bases between them. The CDR3 is 15 amino acids. CDR1 and CDR2 from the germline V gene are DFQATT and SNEGSKA (reference sequence). Written as DNA, the CDR3 is TGCAGTGCTAGAGATAACCAGAGGCTCAATCAGCCCCAGCATTTT. This encodes CSARDNQRLNQPQHF.